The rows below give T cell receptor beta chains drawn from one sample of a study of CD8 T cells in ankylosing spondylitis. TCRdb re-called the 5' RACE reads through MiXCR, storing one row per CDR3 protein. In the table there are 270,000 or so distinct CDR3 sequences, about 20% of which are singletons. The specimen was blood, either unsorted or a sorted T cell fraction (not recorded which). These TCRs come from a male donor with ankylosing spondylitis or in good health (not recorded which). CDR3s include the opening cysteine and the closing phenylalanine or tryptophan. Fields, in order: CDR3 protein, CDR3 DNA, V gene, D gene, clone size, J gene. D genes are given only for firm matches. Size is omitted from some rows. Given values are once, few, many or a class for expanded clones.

CDR3aa: CASSQDFNQPQHF; CDR3nt: TGCGCCAGCAGCCAAGATTTCAATCAGCCCCAGCATTTT; v_gene: TRBV4-1; d_gene: -; abundance: few; j_gene: TRBJ1-5
CDR3aa: CASSQQGAVAGELFF; CDR3nt: TGCGCCAGCAGCCAACAGGGCGCCGTGGCCGGGGAGCTGTTTTTT; v_gene: TRBV4-1; d_gene: -; abundance: few; j_gene: TRBJ2-2
CDR3aa: CASSPGTDSYEQYF; CDR3nt: TGCGCCAGCAGCCCCGGGACGGATTCCTACGAGCAGTACTTC; v_gene: TRBV5-1; d_gene: -; abundance: -; j_gene: TRBJ2-7
CDR3aa: CASSLNRGYQSAGTDTQYF; CDR3nt: TGTGCCAGCAGTTTAAATCGGGGCTATCAGTCGGCCGGCACAGATACGCAGTATTTT; v_gene: TRBV12-3/TRBV12-4; d_gene: -; abundance: -; j_gene: TRBJ2-3
CDR3aa: CASRLVTSYEQYF; CDR3nt: TGTGCCAGCCGGTTGGTGACCTCCTACGAGCAGTACTTC; v_gene: TRBV2; d_gene: -; abundance: -; j_gene: TRBJ2-7
CDR3aa: CASSSTFRGSYNEQFF; CDR3nt: TGTGCCAGCAGCTCGACTTTTCGCGGATCCTACAATGAGCAGTTCTTC; v_gene: TRBV9; d_gene: -; abundance: few; j_gene: TRBJ2-1
CDR3aa: CASRRPWLDMDTEAFF; CDR3nt: TGTGCCAGCAGGCGCCCCTGGCTAGACATGGACACTGAAGCTTTCTTT; v_gene: TRBV7-2; d_gene: -; abundance: -; j_gene: TRBJ1-1
CDR3aa: CASSQDRGRGFFHEQYF; CDR3nt: TGTGCCAGCAGCCAAGATCGGGGCAGGGGCTTCTTCCACGAGCAGTACTTC; v_gene: TRBV14; d_gene: -; abundance: -; j_gene: TRBJ2-7
CDR3aa: CASRDRDVTNTGELFF; CDR3nt: TGCGCCAGCAGGGACCGGGACGTGACGAACACCGGGGAGCTGTTTTTT; v_gene: TRBV4-1; d_gene: -; abundance: -; j_gene: TRBJ2-2
CDR3aa: CASSQDKLAAYNEQFF; CDR3nt: TGCGCCAGCAGCCAAGATAAACTAGCGGCCTACAATGAGCAGTTCTTC; v_gene: TRBV4-3; d_gene: TRBD2; abundance: few; j_gene: TRBJ2-1
CDR3aa: CSVEDGQGRTQYF; CDR3nt: TGCAGCGTTGAAGACGGACAGGGGCGGACCCAGTACTTC; v_gene: TRBV29-1; d_gene: TRBD1; abundance: -; j_gene: TRBJ2-5
CDR3aa: CSARDNLGYTYEQYF; CDR3nt: TGCAGTGCTAGAGATAATCTGGGCTATACCTACGAGCAGTACTTC; v_gene: TRBV20-1; d_gene: -; abundance: -; j_gene: TRBJ2-7
CDR3aa: CASSPRGGLYEQYF; CDR3nt: TGTGCCAGCAGCCCCCGGGGAGGGCTATACGAGCAGTACTTC; v_gene: TRBV27; d_gene: TRBD2; abundance: many; j_gene: TRBJ2-7
CDR3aa: CASSPGGYPQPQHF; CDR3nt: TGCGCCAGCAGCCCAGGGGGTTACCCTCAGCCCCAGCATTTT; v_gene: TRBV4-1; d_gene: TRBD1; abundance: -; j_gene: TRBJ1-5
CDR3aa: CASSVRLAGDLSTDTQYF; CDR3nt: TGTGCCAGCAGTGTAAGACTAGCGGGCGACCTCAGCACAGATACGCAGTATTTT; v_gene: TRBV27; d_gene: TRBD2; abundance: -; j_gene: TRBJ2-3
CDR3aa: CASSSFLREVSYEQYF; CDR3nt: TGTGCCAGCAGCTCCTTCTTGCGGGAGGTCTCCTACGAGCAGTACTTC; v_gene: TRBV7-9; d_gene: TRBD2; abundance: few; j_gene: TRBJ2-7
CDR3aa: CASSQDMGQKSGETQYF; CDR3nt: TGCGCCAGCAGCCAAGATATGGGACAAAAAAGCGGCGAGACCCAGTACTTC; v_gene: TRBV4-3; d_gene: -; abundance: -; j_gene: TRBJ2-5
CDR3aa: CASSWTSGSSYNEQFF; CDR3nt: TGTGCCAGCAGTTGGACTAGCGGGAGCTCCTACAATGAGCAGTTCTTC; v_gene: TRBV12-3/TRBV12-4; d_gene: TRBD2; abundance: -; j_gene: TRBJ2-1
CDR3aa: CASSFLGQNTEAFF; CDR3nt: TGTGCCAGCAGTTTCCTGGGACAGAACACTGAAGCTTTCTTT; v_gene: TRBV27; d_gene: -; abundance: many; j_gene: TRBJ1-1
CDR3aa: CASSRLAGFDYEQYF; CDR3nt: TGTGCCAGCAGCCGGCTAGCGGGATTCGACTACGAGCAGTACTTC; v_gene: TRBV7-9; d_gene: TRBD2; abundance: few; j_gene: TRBJ2-7
CDR3aa: CASSEWGLTDSPLHF; CDR3nt: TGTGCCAGCAGTGAATGGGGACTAACGGATTCACCCCTCCACTTT; v_gene: TRBV25-1; d_gene: -; abundance: many; j_gene: TRBJ1-6
CDR3aa: CATSERQADEKLFF; CDR3nt: TGTGCCACCAGCGAACGACAGGCAGATGAAAAACTGTTTTTT; v_gene: TRBV15; d_gene: -; abundance: -; j_gene: TRBJ1-4
CDR3aa: CSARKLGDYEQYF; CDR3nt: TGCAGTGCTAGAAAACTAGGCGACTACGAGCAGTACTTC; v_gene: TRBV20-1; d_gene: -; abundance: -; j_gene: TRBJ2-7
CDR3aa: CASSFYRGQETQYF; CDR3nt: TGTGCCAGCAGCTTTTACCGGGGCCAAGAGACCCAGTACTTC; v_gene: TRBV7-2; d_gene: -; abundance: few; j_gene: TRBJ2-5
CDR3aa: CATSRGRGVRETQYF; CDR3nt: TGTGCCACCAGCAGAGGGCGGGGGGTCCGGGAGACCCAGTACTTC; v_gene: TRBV15; d_gene: TRBD2; abundance: -; j_gene: TRBJ2-5
CDR3aa: CASSLDPGKTQYF; CDR3nt: TGTGCCAGCAGCTTAGATCCCGGGAAGACCCAGTACTTC; v_gene: TRBV7-9; d_gene: -; abundance: -; j_gene: TRBJ2-5
CDR3aa: CASSLGPPMTDTQYF; CDR3nt: TGTGCCAGCAGTTTAGGGCCGCCTATGACAGATACGCAGTATTTT; v_gene: TRBV12-3/TRBV12-4; d_gene: -; abundance: few; j_gene: TRBJ2-3
CDR3aa: CASSHDLWPTEAFF; CDR3nt: TGTGCCAGCAGCCATGACTTGTGGCCCACTGAAGCTTTCTTT; v_gene: TRBV4-2; d_gene: -; abundance: -; j_gene: TRBJ1-1
CDR3aa: CSARLDENEQFF; CDR3nt: TGCAGTGCTAGGCTCGACGAGAATGAGCAGTTCTTC; v_gene: TRBV20-1; d_gene: -; abundance: few; j_gene: TRBJ2-1
CDR3aa: CSAREGLAATYEQYF; CDR3nt: TGCAGTGCTAGAGAAGGACTAGCAGCCACCTACGAGCAGTACTTC; v_gene: TRBV20-1; d_gene: TRBD2; abundance: -; j_gene: TRBJ2-7
CDR3aa: CASSQVDRYLGTGNTIYF; CDR3nt: TGTGCCAGCAGCCAAGTTGACAGATACCTTGGGACTGGAAACACCATATATTTT; v_gene: TRBV4-2; d_gene: -; abundance: few; j_gene: TRBJ1-3
CDR3aa: CASTDAVYQETQYF; CDR3nt: TGCGCCAGCACGGACGCAGTGTACCAAGAGACCCAGTACTTC; v_gene: TRBV5-1; d_gene: -; abundance: few; j_gene: TRBJ2-5
CDR3aa: CSVVGGSPHEQYF; CDR3nt: TGCAGCGTTGTAGGCGGGAGCCCCCACGAGCAGTACTTC; v_gene: TRBV29-1; d_gene: TRBD2; abundance: few; j_gene: TRBJ2-7
CDR3aa: CASSPRALSNQPQHF; CDR3nt: TGTGCCAGCAGCCCCCGGGCCCTGAGCAATCAGCCCCAGCATTTT; v_gene: TRBV7-3; d_gene: -; abundance: -; j_gene: TRBJ1-5
CDR3aa: CSVLKPGQGPYEQYF; CDR3nt: TGCAGCGTTTTAAAACCGGGACAGGGGCCGTACGAGCAGTACTTC; v_gene: TRBV29-1; d_gene: TRBD1; abundance: -; j_gene: TRBJ2-7
CDR3aa: CTSSQAPWKEDVHEQYF; CDR3nt: TGCACCAGCAGCCAGGCCCCCTGGAAGGAGGATGTCCACGAGCAGTACTTC; v_gene: TRBV1; d_gene: -; abundance: many; j_gene: TRBJ2-7
CDR3aa: CASGLRWDNEQFF; CDR3nt: TGTGCCAGTGGTCTTCGATGGGACAATGAGCAGTTCTTC; v_gene: TRBV12-3/TRBV12-4; d_gene: -; abundance: few; j_gene: TRBJ2-1